Below are 19 T cell receptor beta chains sequenced from a single sample in a study of cytomegalovirus exposure and HLA in healthy donors. Vbeta (60) and Jbeta (13) primers were used in the PCR. Method: immunoSEQ multiplex PCR; TCRdb's copy keeps in-frame clones and lacks some. The profile shows about 76,000 clones, roughly 80% of them singletons. Sequences were obtained from PBMCs. These TCRs come from a woman under 40 in good health and CMV-seronegative.

This clone was counted a few times. This rearrangement joins TRBV4-1 to TRBJ2-2, with D maybe TRBD2 (7 bases). Germline V gives CDR1 MGHRA, CDR2 YSYEKL. V shed 1 base and J shed 0 bases, with 18 bases lying between them. This CDR3 is built from 19 residues. CDR3 protein: CASSQVRGGTRTNTGELFF. CDR3 nucleotides: TGCGCCAGCAGCCAAGTAAGGGGAGGGACAAGGACGAACACCGGGGAGCTGTTTTTT.

The chain uses TRBV9 and TRBJ1-2; D gene unclear. This CDR3 is 15 amino acids long. Trimming took 3 bases from V and 5 from J, leaving 17 bases between them. CDR1 is SGDLS and CDR2 is YYNGEE in the germline V gene. CDR3 amino acids: CASSEKSGFYYGYTF. CDR3 nucleotides: TGTGCCAGCAGCGAAAAGTCGGGGTTTTATTATGGCTACACCTTC.

In regard to this clone: This specimen includes other DNA sequences encoding the same CDR3. The chain links TRBV5-4 to TRBJ2-1, with TRBD1 matching over 10 bases. CDR3 length equals 15 residues. Germline CDR1 reads SGHNT; CDR2 reads YYREEE (reference sequence). V lost 2 bases and J lost 5; bases outside the gene matches: 4. The CDR3 bases are TGTGCCAGCAGCTTCCCGGGACAGGGGAACAATGAGCAGTTCTTC. Its translation is CASSFPGQGNNEQFF. Complete variable domain (other parts from reference TRBV5-4 and TRBJ2-1): ETGVTQSPTHLIKTRGQQVTLRCSSQSGHNTVSWYQQALGQGPQFIFQYYREEENGRGNFPPRFSGLQFPNYSSELNVNALELDDSALYLCASSFPGQGNNEQFFGPGTRLTVL.

The chain employs TRBV5-1 and TRBJ2-5; 12 bases line up with TRBD1. With 3 bases clipped from V and 3 bases from J, the junction kept 6 bases outside the gene matches. Germline lookup yields CDR1 SGHRS and CDR2 YFSETQ. There are 16 residues in the CDR3. CDR3 DNA sequence: TGCGCCAGCAGCTCATGGGGACAGGGGGCGGAAGAGACCCAGTACTTC. The encoded protein is CASSSWGQGAEETQYF.

The chain joins TRBV28 to TRBJ2-5; 12 positions agree with TRBD1. The tail of the sequence fits TRBJ2-7 better, so the J call may be wrong. CDR1 is MDHEN and CDR2 is SYDVKM in the germline V gene. The CDR3 extends over 17 amino acids. The DNA of the CDR3 is TGTGCCAGCAGTTCACCGCTAGGGACAGGGGGCAGATACGAGCAGTACTTC. This gives the protein CASSSPLGTGGRYEQYF.

The chain recombines TRBV21-1 with TRBJ2-4; the table names TRBD2, a call not compared with the DNA. TRBV21-1 is reported as a pseudogene. CDR3 length: 19 amino acids. Written as DNA, the CDR3 is TGTGCCAGCACCCTAAGGGGTAGGGGGGGATGGTTGTCCAAAAACATTCAGTACTTC. It specifies CASTLRGRGGWLSKNIQYF.

The V gene is TRBV7-6, the J gene TRBJ2-3; 7 bases match TRBD1. V was pared by 6 bases and J by 1 base, with 13 bases of the junction left unmatched. This CDR3 is 17 amino acids long. CDR1 and CDR2 from the germline V gene are SGHVS and FNYEAQ. This CDR3 reads CASSSGTATFGTDTQYF. CDR3 in DNA: TGTGCCAGCAGTTCCGGGACAGCAACTTTTGGCACAGATACGCAGTATTTT.

There are a few counts of this clone. This chain uses TRBV9 with TRBJ2-1; 12 bases line up with TRBD2. Germline loops: CDR1 SGDLS, CDR2 YYNGEE. The CDR3 sequence is 16 residues long. The junction had 4 bases not matched to a gene; V was cut back by 0 bases and J by 6 bases. CDR3 DNA sequence: TGTGCCAGCAGCGTAGCTCTAGCGGGAGGGCCCAATGAGCAGTTCTTC. It is translated as CASSVALAGGPNEQFF.

This clone came up once. The gene calls are TRBV18 and TRBJ2-3; maybe TRBD1 (6 bases). With 3 bases removed from V and 2 bases from J, the gap between germline ends came to 9 bases. This CDR3 is built from 14 residues. Germline V gene lookup returns CDR1 KGHSH and CDR2 LQKENI. The CDR3 is CASSPGHLTDTQYF. CDR3 sequence (DNA): TGTGCCAGCTCACCGGGACACCTCACAGATACGCAGTATTTT.

The chain couples TRBV9 to TRBJ1-6; the match to TRBD1 covers 8 bases. V gave up 0 bases and J gave up 6 bases; unmatched junction bases: 2. The length of the CDR3 is 15 residues. Germline CDR1 SGDLS, CDR2 YYNGEE. The DNA for the CDR3 is TGTGCCAGCAGCGTAGCAGGGGGCTCTAATTCACCCCTCCACTTT. It translates to CASSVAGGSNSPLHF. The variable domain in full, with the rest retrieved from reference TRBV9 and TRBJ1-6, is DSGVTQTPKHLITATGQRVTLRCSPRSGDLSVYWYQQSLDQGLQFLIQYYNGEERAKGNILERFSAQQFPDLHSELNLSSLELGDSALYFCASSVAGGSNSPLHFGNGTRLTVT.

The gene calls are TRBV5-8 and TRBJ2-5, with 8 positions matching TRBD2. Near its end, the DNA agrees better with TRBJ2-7, so the J call may be wrong. In germline, CDR1 is SGHTS, CDR2 YDEGEE. This CDR3 region has 15 residues. In DNA form, the CDR3 reads TGTGCCAGCAGCTTGATCAGCGGGAGCATCTACGAGCAGTACTTC. The encoded protein is CASSLISGSIYEQYF.

CDR3 DNA: TGTGCCAGCAGTTGGGACAGGGTGTTCGAGGACACTGAAGCTTTCTTT. Protein: CASSWDRVFEDTEAFF. This sequence joins TRBV28 and TRBJ1-1; 9 bases line up with TRBD1. After removal of 4 bases from V and 3 bases from J, the junction contained 9 bases not matched to a gene. This CDR3 is built from 16 residues. Per germline, CDR1 MDHEN and CDR2 SYDVKM.

The V call is TRBV6-1, the J call TRBJ1-2; D not resolved. Per germline, CDR1 MNHNS and CDR2 SASEGT. This CDR3 has 15 residues. V shed 1 base and J shed 0 bases, with 9 bases lying between them. The CDR3 region has the DNA TGTGCCAGCAGTGAAGGAATCGGGGCTAACTATGGCTACACCTTC. This gives the protein CASSEGIGANYGYTF.

The chain recombines TRBV10-1 with TRBJ2-7; unclear D gene. Looked up from germline, CDR1 is WNHNN and CDR2 is SYGVQD (reference sequence). The length of the CDR3 is 15 residues. V shed 9 bases and J shed 2 bases, with 20 bases lying between them. This CDR3 reads CARRPDGYKAYEQYF. DNA for the CDR3: TGCGCCAGGAGGCCGGATGGGTACAAGGCCTACGAGCAGTACTTC.

The chain links TRBV11-2 to TRBJ1-2; TRBD1 aligns across 9 bases. This CDR3 spans 17 amino acids. Germline-derived CDR1 and CDR2 are SGHAT and FQNNGV. Trimming cost V 1 base and J 7 bases; bases outside gene matches: 13. CDR3 sequence: CASSLVGGWDRVAGYTF. DNA for the CDR3: TGTGCCAGCAGCTTAGTTGGGGGATGGGACAGGGTGGCTGGCTACACCTTC.

The DNA for the CDR3 is TGTGCCAGCAGTTCCCGTCGGACTAGCGGACAGCATAGTAATGAGCAGTTCTTC. This gives the protein CASSSRRTSGQHSNEQFF. The rearrangement links TRBV27 to TRBJ2-1; 10 positions match TRBD2. J gave up 7 bases and V 4 bases, and 16 bases lay outside the gene matches. The CDR3 has 18 residues. The germline CDR1 and CDR2 sequences are MNHEY and SMNVEV (reference sequence).

The rearrangement joins TRBV14 to TRBJ2-5; 10 nucleotides line up with TRBD2. Gene TRBJ2-7 matches the end of the DNA better, so the J call may be wrong. Germline V gene lookup returns CDR1 SGHDN and CDR2 FVKESK. The CDR3 contains 18 residues. CDR3 bases: TGTGCCAGCAGCCAAGACCAACTAGCGGGGACCCTCTCCTACGAGCAGTACTTC. Protein product: CASSQDQLAGTLSYEQYF.

V gene TRBV11-3 combines with J gene TRBJ2-1; TRBD2 matches 14 bases. The CDR3 length is 15 residues. The ends lost 4 bases at V and 7 bases at J; junction bases unmatched: 3. Germline CDR1 SGHNT, CDR2 YENEEA. CDR3 amino acids: CASSSGLAGVNEQFF. CDR3 DNA: TGTGCCAGCAGCTCGGGACTAGCGGGAGTTAATGAGCAGTTCTTC.

In its sample, this clone was seen a few times. The J gene is TRBJ1-2, the V gene TRBV2; D unresolved. The germline V gene encodes CDR1 SNHLY and CDR2 FYNNEI. CDR3 length: 16 amino acids. Between the trimmed V and J ends, which lost 6 bases and 0 bases, there was a span of 17 bases. The CDR3 is CASRPFLNPANYGYTF. As DNA, the CDR3 is TGTGCCAGCAGACCCTTCCTTAACCCAGCTAACTATGGCTACACCTTC.